This T cell receptor beta chain emerged from a study of blood T cell repertoires in COVID-19. Study at large: Italy, Spain and the United States were the sources of the convalescent and acute COVID-19 samples. From T cells, B-cell-depleted T cells, or PBMCs came the material, which was cDNA or gDNA.

V lost 8 bases, J lost 1 base, and 14 bases lay in between. Germline V lookup: CDR1 GTSNPN, CDR2 SVGIG (reference sequence). The CDR3 covers 14 residues. In the study's own analysis: Estimates of nucleated cell counts were drawn from the amplification of reference gene primers. Method: immunoSEQ multiplex PCR; TCRdb's copy keeps in-frame clones and lacks some. For V, J and clone size, that table is used; D and trimming come from the DNA. In the table there are 100,000 to 150,000 clones, around 80% of which are singletons. What was sequenced was peripheral blood. The chain recombines TRBV30 with TRBJ2-2, with a tentative D call TRBD1 (6 bases). The receptor was derived from a woman aged 50 to 60 with acute or convalescent COVID-19. The DNA for the CDR3 is TGTGCCATAAAGACAGGCCTGAACACCGGGGAGCTGTTTTTT. This encodes CAIKTGLNTGELFF.